The 12 T cell receptor beta chains in this list originate from one sample, sequenced in a study of blood T cell repertoires in COVID-19. The assay was immunoSEQ multiplex PCR, and TCRdb's table has in-frame clones only and misses some. The sample lists approximately 200,000 clones; 90% were seen once. The sequenced sample consisted of peripheral blood. Every receptor here comes from a man between 25 and 39 years old with COVID-19, enrolled during active disease.

The CDR3 here is CASSLSQWGRSGSPLHF. The CDR3 DNA reads as TGTGCCAGCAGTTTATCACAGTGGGGGAGGTCGGGATCACCCCTCCACTTT. The chain recombines TRBV27 with TRBJ1-6; TRBD1 might be the D (5 bases). This CDR3 is 17 amino acids long. V was cut by 0 bases and J by 10 bases, with 19 bases left in between. The germline V gene encodes CDR1 MNHEY and CDR2 SMNVEV (reference sequence).

The chain combines TRBV30 with TRBJ2-2; the D is unclear. CDR3 length: 12 amino acids. V shed 7 bases and J shed 6 bases, with 12 bases lying between them. In germline, CDR1 is GTSNPN, CDR2 SVGIG (reference sequence). For the CDR3, the DNA is TGTGCCTCCCAAGCCCGGTCCGGGGAGCTGTTTTTT. Translating it yields CASQARSGELFF.

The chain employs TRBV5-4 and TRBJ2-7; 11 bases match TRBD1. V was pared by 4 bases and J by 0 bases, with 6 bases of the junction left unmatched. The germline gives CDR1 SGHNT, CDR2 YYREEE (reference sequence). CDR3 size: 16 residues. CDR3 loop: CASSPPGTGGSYEQYF. The CDR3 nucleotides are TGTGCCAGCAGCCCCCCGGGGACAGGGGGCTCCTACGAGCAGTACTTC.

The chain joins TRBV4-3 to TRBJ1-6; D unresolved. The CDR3 is 13 amino acids. CDR1 is LGHNA and CDR2 is YSLEER in the germline V gene. Between the trimmed V and J ends, which lost 0 bases and 9 bases, there was a span of 6 bases. CDR3 residues: CASSQEQASPLHF. The DNA of the CDR3 is TGCGCCAGCAGCCAAGAGCAGGCTTCACCCCTCCACTTT.

The J gene is TRBJ1-2, the V gene TRBV5-4, with 9 bases identical to TRBD1. The V and J ends lost 4 bases and 6 bases, in that order; junction bases with no gene match: 16. The CDR3 is 17 amino acids. CDR1 SGHNT and CDR2 YYREEE come from the germline V gene (reference sequence). CDR3 sequence (DNA): TGTGCCAGCAGCCGGGATCCAGCGGGACAGGGTAGGAATGGCTACACCTTC. Its protein product is CASSRDPAGQGRNGYTF.

The chain recombines TRBV10-3 with TRBJ2-2, with D maybe TRBD1 (5 bases). Trimming removed 0 bases from V and 0 bases from J, with 14 bases in between. Germline CDR1 and CDR2: ENHRY and SYGVKD. The CDR3 totals 18 residues. The CDR3, as DNA: TGTGCCATCAGTGAGTCCCTCACTTCAGGGACGAACACCGGGGAGCTGTTTTTT. Translating gives CAISESLTSGTNTGELFF.

The chain employs TRBV10-3 and TRBJ2-1; TRBD2 matches at 7 bases. J was trimmed by 9 bases and V by 4 bases; bases with no gene match: 6. CDR1 is ENHRY and CDR2 is SYGVKD in the germline V gene. This CDR3 spans 13 amino acids. The CDR3 coding sequence is TGTGCCATCAGTGGGGGGGGAGGAGGTGAGCAGTTCTTC. As protein: CAISGGGGGEQFF.

The gene calls are TRBV11-2 and TRBJ1-5, with D possibly TRBD1 on 6 matching bases. V was clipped by 0 bases and J by 3 bases, with 21 bases between them. From germline, CDR1 is SGHAT and CDR2 FQNNGV. CDR3 length equals 19 residues. CDR3 coding DNA: TGTGCCAGCAGCTTAGATCCCGAGGGCAGGGGTCCCCACAATCAGCCCCAGCATTTT. This gives the protein CASSLDPEGRGPHNQPQHF.

The V and J genes are TRBV27 and TRBJ2-3; no clear D gene. V lost 3 bases, J lost 3 bases, and 7 bases lay in between. Germline V lookup: CDR1 MNHEY, CDR2 SMNVEV (reference sequence). The CDR3 runs to 13 residues. The CDR3 loop is CASSFSNTDTQYF. DNA for the CDR3: TGTGCCAGCAGTTTCTCTAATACAGATACGCAGTATTTT.

This chain joins TRBV7-3 and TRBJ2-7; 10 nucleotides line up with TRBD1. J lost 3 bases, V lost 0 bases, and 2 bases had no gene match. This CDR3 region has 15 residues. Germline-derived CDR1 and CDR2 are SGHTA and FQGTGA. This CDR3 is CASSLTGTGDYEQYF. The CDR3 DNA sequence: TGTGCCAGCAGCTTAACCGGGACAGGGGACTACGAGCAGTACTTC.

A word on this clone: The sample has other DNA sequences that encode this CDR3 too. V gene TRBV27 combines with J gene TRBJ1-1; D gene uncertain. From germline, CDR1 is MNHEY and CDR2 SMNVEV (reference sequence). CDR3 length equals 13 residues. V shed 8 bases and J shed 5 bases, with 15 bases lying between them. Here the CDR3 reads CASVPLRGTEAFF. The CDR3 bases are TGTGCCAGCGTCCCCCTGCGAGGGACTGAAGCTTTCTTT.

The chain employs TRBV5-6 and TRBJ2-7, with 9 nucleotides matching TRBD1. V shed 3 bases and J 3 bases; nucleotides not matched to a gene: 7. Germline lookup yields CDR1 SGHDT and CDR2 YYEEEE. The CDR3 loop spans 15 amino acids. The CDR3 region has the DNA TGTGCCAGCAGCTCAGAGGACAGGGGCGGCTACGAGCAGTACTTC. The encoded protein is CASSSEDRGGYEQYF.